This T cell receptor (beta chain) was found in a study of blood T cell repertoires in COVID-19. Per the original methods: Estimation of nucleated cell counts relied on the amplification of reference gene primers. Clones were read by immunoSEQ multiplex PCR, and TCRdb kept only the in-frame ones, dropping some. V, J and clone size are taken as reported in that table, and D and trimming were inferred from the DNA itself. The profile shows 250,000 or so clones, approximately 80% of them singletons. The CDR3 has 15 amino acids. Per germline, CDR1 MNHEY and CDR2 SVGAGI. V was clipped by 4 bases and J by 4 bases, with 16 bases between them.

This TCR came from a man aged 30 to 39 who had recovered from COVID-19. The sample comprised peripheral blood. The chain uses TRBV6-5 and TRBJ1-1; D perhaps matches TRBD1 (5 bases). In DNA form, the CDR3 reads TGTGCCAGCAGTTTCCTGGCGGGGCAAGGCACTGAAGCTTTCTTT. Translation: CASSFLAGQGTEAFF.